Listed here are 23 T cell receptor beta chains from one sample, sequenced in a study of low-dose radiotherapy and immunotherapy resistance in tumors. Time point given: after trial treatment. The treatment here: LDRT plus nivolumab, ipilimumab, low-dose cyclophosphamide and aspirin (RACIN trial). With TRAV- and TRBV-specific primers, first-strand cDNA was made, covering the alpha and beta chains. An approximately 19-cycle PCR with a constant-region primer and V-primer adapter amplified TCRs. Each CDR3 protein is one row after TCRdb ran MiXCR on the reads. Altogether 100,000 or so distinct CDR3 sequences are present, less than 25% being singletons, with the ten largest covering about 4%. The starting material was PBMCs, obtained after low-dose radiotherapy plus immunotherapy. The receptor source for this set is a male donor with prostate cancer.

The table lists this clonotype with many counts. The chain carries TRBV6-1 and TRBJ2-5; TRBD2 matches at 10 bases. The V gene's germline CDR1 is MNHNS and CDR2 SASEGT. Losses at the gene ends were 4 bases for V and 5 bases for J; bases not matched to a gene: 10. This CDR3 contains 16 residues. The CDR3 sequence is CASSGGSGGLGETQYF. CDR3 bases: TGTGCCAGCAGTGGGGGTAGCGGGGGGTTGGGGGAGACCCAGTACTTC.

This clonotype was counted many times. This sequence joins TRBV7-9 and TRBJ2-5; tentatively, D is TRBD2 (6 bases). This CDR3 has 12 residues. Germline CDR1 is SEHNR and CDR2 is FQNEAQ (reference sequence). The V and J ends lost 5 bases and 5 bases respectively, with 9 bases between them. The CDR3 region is CASSRGMETQYF. In DNA form, the CDR3 reads TGTGCCAGCAGCCGCGGGATGGAGACCCAGTACTTC.

This clonotype was seen ten or more times. The chain has TRBV20-1 and TRBJ1-2, with TRBD1 identical over 10 bases. The CDR3 sequence is 11 residues long. V was pared by 6 bases and J by 7 bases, with 2 bases of the junction left unmatched. CDR1 and CDR2 from the germline V gene are DFQATT and SNEGSKA (reference sequence). The CDR3 sequence: CSAWTGGGYTF. Here the CDR3 DNA reads TGCAGTGCGTGGACAGGGGGTGGCTACACCTTC.

About this clonotype itself: Only one base separates this from a far larger clonotype, so it likely reflects a read error. The chain carries TRBV3-1 and TRBJ2-1; the D is unclear. Per germline, CDR1 LGHDT and CDR2 YNNKEL (reference sequence). The germline V and J ends were trimmed by 6 bases and 10 bases, with 19 bases remaining between them. The CDR3 has 14 residues. CDR3 amino acids: CASSPLTVPYEQFF. The CDR3, as DNA: TGTGCCAGCAGTCCTCTTACCGTTCCCTACGAGCAGTTCTTC.

The sample holds many counts of this clonotype. The rearrangement links TRBV3-1 to TRBJ2-7; D gene unclear. Trimming cost V 7 bases and J 3 bases, with 13 bases left between them. The CDR3 consists of 13 residues. Germline CDR1 LGHDT, CDR2 YNNKEL (reference sequence). The CDR3 loop reads CASTDILGYEQYF. CDR3 in DNA: TGTGCCAGCACCGATATCCTCGGCTACGAGCAGTACTTC.

This clonotype was found many times. This chain connects TRBV6-2 or TRBV6-3 to TRBJ2-7; D possibly corresponds to TRBD1 (5 bases). The CDR3 extends over 15 amino acids. Germline CDR1 reads MNHEY; CDR2 reads SVGEGT. V was trimmed by 0 bases and J by 4 bases, leaving 13 bases between them. In DNA, the CDR3 is TGTGCCAGCAGTTACTCGACTGGACACACGTACGAGCAGTACTTC. The encoded protein is CASSYSTGHTYEQYF.

This clonotype was recorded many times. The V gene is TRBV29-1, the J gene TRBJ2-6, with D unclear. Deletions cut 0 bases from V and 0 bases from J, with 9 bases between. CDR1 is SQVTM, CDR2 ANQGSEA, per germline. The CDR3 has 16 residues. This chain's CDR3 is CSVEDLFLSGANVLTF. CDR3 in DNA: TGCAGCGTTGAAGATCTTTTCCTCTCTGGGGCCAACGTCCTGACTTTC.

The genes are TRBV7-9 and TRBJ1-2, with D possibly matching TRBD1 (6 bases). The CDR3 loop spans 15 amino acids. The V end lost 7 bases, the J end lost 0 bases, and 15 bases lay between the germline ends. From germline, CDR1 is SEHNR and CDR2 FQNEAQ (reference sequence). This chain's CDR3 is CASNGRGAPNYGYTF. In DNA form, the CDR3 reads TGTGCCAGCAATGGACGGGGGGCGCCTAACTATGGCTACACCTTC.

This clonotype came up many times. The V and J genes are TRBV15 and TRBJ1-5; the D is unclear. V gave up 1 base and J gave up 4 bases, with 11 bases separating them. CDR3 length: 15 amino acids. Germline loops: CDR1 LNHNV, CDR2 YYDKDF (reference sequence). The CDR3 DNA reads as TGTGCCACCAGCAGAGCGCCCCCGAGGAATCAGCCCCAGCATTTT. This gives the protein CATSRAPPRNQPQHF.

There are many counts of this clonotype. CDR3 protein: CSASRGSSGNTIYF. For the CDR3, the DNA is TGCAGTGCTAGTAGGGGTAGCTCTGGAAACACCATATATTTT. The chain uses TRBV20-1 and TRBJ1-3; the D gene is possibly TRBD1 (5 bases). Germline V CDR1 and CDR2: DFQATT, SNEGSKA (reference sequence). Trimming removed 3 bases from V and 0 bases from J, with 9 bases in between. The CDR3 consists of 14 residues.

The rearrangement uses TRBV23-1 and TRBJ2-1, with a possible D match to TRBD2 (6 bases). TRBV23-1 is designated an ORF whose function remains uncertain. There are 14 residues in the CDR3. V was shortened by 0 bases and J by 8 bases, with 11 bases between the two germline ends. CDR3 nucleotide sequence: TGCGCCAGCAGTCAATCGATCGGAGGGGATGAGCAGTTCTTC. Amino acid sequence: CASSQSIGGDEQFF.

This clonotype has only a few counts. The chain carries TRBV29-1 and TRBJ2-2, with 7 bases matching TRBD1. Germline V lookup: CDR1 SQVTM, CDR2 ANQGSEA. The CDR3 runs to 12 residues. V shed 7 bases and J 4 bases; nucleotides not matched to a gene: 3. The CDR3 DNA follows: TGCAGCGCGTCAGGGGGCACCGGGGAGCTGTTTTTT. It translates to CSASGGTGELFF.

Ten or more counts support this clonotype. This chain uses TRBV30 with TRBJ2-3, with D unclear. This CDR3 contains 14 residues. Trimming left V 6 bases short and J 3 bases short, with 16 bases between. From germline, CDR1 is GTSNPN and CDR2 SVGIG (reference sequence). CDR3 loop: CACPRSGGTDTQYF. The CDR3 coding sequence is TGTGCCTGTCCGCGGAGTGGCGGAACAGATACGCAGTATTTT.

This clonotype was observed many times. The chain joins TRBV30 to TRBJ2-7; no clear D. Between the trimmed V and J ends, which lost 0 bases and 3 bases, there was a span of 9 bases. This CDR3 region has 13 residues. In germline, CDR1 is GTSNPN, CDR2 SVGIG (reference sequence). The DNA of the CDR3 is TGTGCCTGGAGTGTACCCCCAGGCTACGAGCAGTACTTC. Translation gives CAWSVPPGYEQYF.

This clonotype was found many times. The rearrangement joins TRBV7-9 to TRBJ2-1, with a possible D match to TRBD1 (6 bases). Per the germline V gene, CDR1 is SEHNR and CDR2 is FQNEAQ (reference sequence). The V gene lost 5 bases and the J gene lost 5 bases, with 13 bases spanning the gap. The CDR3 covers 14 residues. CDR3 bases: TGTGCCAGCAGCGGGGGCACAGGGCACAATGAGCAGTTCTTC. Translated: CASSGGTGHNEQFF.

This clonotype was seen repeatedly, ten times or more. The chain combines TRBV12-3 or TRBV12-4 with TRBJ1-1; TRBD1 agrees at 10 bases. With 8 bases clipped from V and 6 bases from J, the junction kept 18 bases outside the gene matches. CDR3 length equals 17 residues. Here the CDR3 reads CASRDSGTGAQVSEAFF. As DNA, the CDR3 is TGTGCCAGCCGCGATTCCGGGACAGGGGCGCAGGTCTCTGAAGCTTTCTTT.

This clonotype occurred many times. The genes are TRBV15 and TRBJ2-7; D not certain. V dropped 0 bases and J dropped 1 base, with 7 bases sitting between them. The germline CDR1 and CDR2 sequences are LNHNV and YYDKDF (reference sequence). The CDR3 is made up of 14 amino acids. The CDR3, as DNA: TGTGCCACCAGCAGAGATCGTGGATCCTACGAGCAGTACTTC. This gives the protein CATSRDRGSYEQYF.

J is TRBJ2-1 and V is TRBV9, with TRBD2 matching over 9 bases. V shed 6 bases and J 5 bases; nucleotides not matched to a gene: 0. Germline CDR1 SGDLS, CDR2 YYNGEE. The CDR3 contains 12 residues. This chain's CDR3 is CASKRGDNEQFF. The CDR3 DNA reads as TGTGCCAGCAAGCGGGGGGACAATGAGCAGTTCTTC. Combining the CDR3 with reference TRBV9 and TRBJ2-1 gives the whole variable domain DSGVTQTPKHLITATGQRVTLRCSPRSGDLSVYWYQQSLDQGLQFLIQYYNGEERAKGNILERFSAQQFPDLHSELNLSSLELGDSALYFCASKRGDNEQFFGPGTRLTVL.

This clonotype was recorded many times. The rearrangement uses TRBV5-1 and TRBJ2-7; perhaps TRBD1 as D (5 bases). The V and J ends lost 3 bases and 3 bases respectively, with 13 bases between them. This CDR3 spans 14 amino acids. The germline V gene has CDR1 SGHRS and CDR2 YFSETQ. The CDR3 reads CASSSQGSYYEQYF. CDR3 nucleotide sequence: TGCGCCAGCAGCTCTCAGGGTTCCTACTACGAGCAGTACTTC. Supplemented by reference TRBV5-1 and TRBJ2-7, the full variable domain reads KAGVTQTPRYLIKTRGQQVTLSCSPISGHRSVSWYQQTPGQGLQFLFEYFSETQRNKGNFPGRFSGRQFSNSRSEMNVSTLELGDSALYLCASSSQGSYYEQYFGPGTRLTVT.

The gene calls are TRBV5-8 and TRBJ2-1, with 13 bases aligning to TRBD2. The germline CDR1 and CDR2 sequences are SGHTS and YDEGEE. CDR3 length: 19 amino acids. J was trimmed by 4 bases and V by 5 bases; bases with no gene match: 15. CDR3 DNA: TGTGCCAGCAGTTTTGGACTAGCGGGAGCCGCGAGACCTTACAATGAGCAGTTCTTC. It specifies CASSFGLAGAARPYNEQFF.

This clonotype was seen ten or more times. V gene TRBV11-2 combines with J gene TRBJ1-5, with TRBD1 as a possible D gene (6 bases). CDR3 length equals 13 residues. Trimming shortened V by 6 bases and J by 7 bases, and 13 bases separated the two germline ends. Germline CDR1 reads SGHAT; CDR2 reads FQNNGV. Here the CDR3 reads CASSRQERQPQHF. DNA for the CDR3: TGTGCCAGCAGTCGACAGGAGCGACAGCCCCAGCATTTT. Supplemented by reference TRBV11-2 and TRBJ1-5, the full variable domain reads EAGVAQSPRYKIIEKRQSVAFWCNPISGHATLYWYQQILGQGPKLLIQFQNNGVVDDSQLPKDRFSAERLKGVDSTLKIQPAKLEDSAVYLCASSRQERQPQHFGDGTRLSIL.

This clonotype was recorded at least ten times. This chain connects TRBV29-1 to TRBJ2-3; TRBD1 matches 10 bases. The CDR3 covers 18 residues. The germline CDR1 and CDR2 sequences are SQVTM and ANQGSEA. V lost 1 base to trimming and J lost 3 bases; unmatched junction nucleotides: 13. The CDR3 bases are TGCAGCGTTGAAGCAAGACCCGTGGGACAGGGGTTAACAGATACGCAGTATTTT. This sequence encodes CSVEARPVGQGLTDTQYF.

This clonotype was recorded many times. The CDR3, as DNA: TGTGCCAGCAGCTTGACGGACAGGCAAGAGACCCAGTACTTC. Residues: CASSLTDRQETQYF. The genes are TRBV5-5 and TRBJ2-5; 7 nucleotides match TRBD1. CDR1 and CDR2 from the germline V gene are SGHKS and YYEKEE (reference sequence). Germline trimming cut 1 base from V and 2 bases from J; bases unmatched to any gene: 2. The CDR3 sequence is 14 residues long.